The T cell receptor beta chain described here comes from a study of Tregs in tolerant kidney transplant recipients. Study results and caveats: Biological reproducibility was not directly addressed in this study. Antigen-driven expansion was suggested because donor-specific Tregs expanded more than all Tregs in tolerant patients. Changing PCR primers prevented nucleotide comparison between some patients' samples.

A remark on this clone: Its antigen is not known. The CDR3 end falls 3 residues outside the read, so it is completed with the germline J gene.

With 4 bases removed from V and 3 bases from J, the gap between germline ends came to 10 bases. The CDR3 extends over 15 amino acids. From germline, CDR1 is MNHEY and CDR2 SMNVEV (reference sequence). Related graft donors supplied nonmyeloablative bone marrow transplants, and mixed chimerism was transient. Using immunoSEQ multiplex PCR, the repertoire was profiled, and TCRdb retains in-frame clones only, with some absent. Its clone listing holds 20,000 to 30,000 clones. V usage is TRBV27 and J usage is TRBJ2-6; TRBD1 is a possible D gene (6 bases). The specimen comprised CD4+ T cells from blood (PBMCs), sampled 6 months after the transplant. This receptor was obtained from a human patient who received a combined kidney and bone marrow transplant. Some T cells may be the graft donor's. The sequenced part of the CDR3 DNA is TGTGCCAGCAGTTCTACCAGGGGTGGGGCCAACGTC. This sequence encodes CASSSTRGGANV. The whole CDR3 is CASSSTRGGANVLTF.